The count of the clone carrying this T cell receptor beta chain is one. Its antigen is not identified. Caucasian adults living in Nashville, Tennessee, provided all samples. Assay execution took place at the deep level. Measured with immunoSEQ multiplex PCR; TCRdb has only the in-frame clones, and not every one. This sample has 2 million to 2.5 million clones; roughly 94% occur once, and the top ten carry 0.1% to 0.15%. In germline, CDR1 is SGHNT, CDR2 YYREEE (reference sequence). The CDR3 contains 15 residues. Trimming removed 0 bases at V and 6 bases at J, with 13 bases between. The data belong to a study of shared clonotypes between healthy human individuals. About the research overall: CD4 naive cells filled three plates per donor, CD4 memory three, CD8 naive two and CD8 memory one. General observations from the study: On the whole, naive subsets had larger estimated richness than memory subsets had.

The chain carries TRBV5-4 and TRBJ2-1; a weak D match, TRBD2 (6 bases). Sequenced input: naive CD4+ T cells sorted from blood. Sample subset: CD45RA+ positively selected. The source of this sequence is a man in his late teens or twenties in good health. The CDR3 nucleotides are TGTGCCAGCAGCTTGGTGGCGGGACCCTTCAATGAGCAGTTCTTC. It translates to CASSLVAGPFNEQFF.